This T cell receptor (beta chain) was found in a study of shared T cell receptors in the human thymus. Germline CDR1 and CDR2: MNHEY and SMNVEV (reference sequence). The CDR3 is made up of 16 amino acids. V was clipped by 1 base and J by 0 bases, with 13 bases between them. Data came from immunoSEQ multiplex PCR; TCRdb stores just in-frame clones and leaves some out. The sample includes a few hundred thousand clones, 85% to 95% seen only once; the top ten take roughly 0.02%. The clonotype comes from a human donor. This rearrangement joins TRBV27 to TRBJ2-7; D ambiguous. Input material: thymocytes. In nucleotides, the CDR3 is TGTGCCAGCAGTTTATATCGGGTCCCGGTCTCCTACGAGCAGTACTTC. Its protein product is CASSLYRVPVSYEQYF.